This TCR beta chain was recovered during a study of cytomegalovirus exposure and HLA in healthy donors. General study results and limits: HLA restriction was apparent for most CMV-associated TCR beta chains in a later analysis.

This CDR3 is built from 9 residues. V lost 1 base and J lost 10, with 4 bases in between. CDR1 is DFQATT, CDR2 SNEGSKA, per germline (reference sequence). In the case of this clone: Its specificity is unknown.

This PCR relied on a set of 60 Vbeta primers and 13 Jbeta primers. The protocol was immunoSEQ multiplex PCR, while the TCRdb copy is restricted to in-frame clones and leaves out a portion. Its listing shows tens of thousands of clones. The source is a woman between 55 and 75 years old in good health and CMV-seronegative. The sample taken for sequencing was PBMCs. J is TRBJ1-2 and V is TRBV20-1; D remains ambiguous. CDR3 sequence reads: CSARGAYTF. As DNA, the CDR3 is TGCAGTGCTAGAGGCGCCTACACCTTC.